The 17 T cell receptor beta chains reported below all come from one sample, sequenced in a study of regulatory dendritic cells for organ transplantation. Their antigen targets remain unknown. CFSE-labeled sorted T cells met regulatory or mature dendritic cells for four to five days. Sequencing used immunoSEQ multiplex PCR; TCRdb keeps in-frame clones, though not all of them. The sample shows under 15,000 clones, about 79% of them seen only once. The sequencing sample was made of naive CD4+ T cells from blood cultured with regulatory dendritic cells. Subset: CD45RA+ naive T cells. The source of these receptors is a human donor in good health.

The CDR3 sequence: CASSLYQGATYNSPLHF. The DNA of the CDR3 is TGTGCCAGCAGTTTATACCAGGGGGCCACCTATAATTCACCCCTCCACTTT. V is TRBV27 and J is TRBJ1-6, with TRBD1 matching over 8 bases. The trim removed 1 base at V and 2 bases at J, leaving 4 bases unmatched. The CDR3 contains 17 residues. Germline V gene data show CDR1 as MNHEY and CDR2 as SMNVEV (reference sequence).

CDR3 residues: CASKGNSNQPQHF. The CDR3 DNA follows: TGTGCGTCCAAGGGGAATAGCAATCAGCCCCAGCATTTT. The V and J genes are TRBV2 and TRBJ1-5; possible D gene TRBD1, 5 bases. CDR1 is SNHLY, CDR2 FYNNEI, per germline. The CDR3 is 13 residues long. Filled out from reference TRBV2 and TRBJ1-5, the complete variable domain reads EPEVTQTPSHQVTQMGQEVILRCVPISNHLYFYWYRQILGQKVEFLVSFYNNEISEKSEIFDDQFSVERPDGSNFTLKIRSTKLEDSAMYFCASKGNSNQPQHFGDGTRLSIL.

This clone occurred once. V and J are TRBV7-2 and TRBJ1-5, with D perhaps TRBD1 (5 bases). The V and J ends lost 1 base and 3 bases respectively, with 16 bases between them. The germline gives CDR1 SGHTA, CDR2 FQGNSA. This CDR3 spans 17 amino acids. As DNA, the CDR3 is TGTGCCAGCAGCTTAGAAGGCGGGGGGTCCTTCAATCAGCCCCAGCATTTT. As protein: CASSLEGGGSFNQPQHF.

DNA for the CDR3: TGTGCCACCAGCAGAGGGGCTTCCTACGAGCAGTACTTC. Its translation is CATSRGASYEQYF. J is TRBJ2-7 and V is TRBV15; no clear D. Germline CDR1 reads LNHNV; CDR2 reads YYDKDF (reference sequence). V was shortened by 1 base and J by 1 base, with 5 bases between the two germline ends. The CDR3 length is 13 residues.

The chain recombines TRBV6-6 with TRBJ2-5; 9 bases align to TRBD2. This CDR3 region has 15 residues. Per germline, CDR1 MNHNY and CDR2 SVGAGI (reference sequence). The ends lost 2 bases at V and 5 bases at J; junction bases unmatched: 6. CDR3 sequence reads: CASSYGGGAVETQYF. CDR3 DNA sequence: TGTGCCAGCAGTTACGGCGGGGGGGCCGTTGAGACCCAGTACTTC.

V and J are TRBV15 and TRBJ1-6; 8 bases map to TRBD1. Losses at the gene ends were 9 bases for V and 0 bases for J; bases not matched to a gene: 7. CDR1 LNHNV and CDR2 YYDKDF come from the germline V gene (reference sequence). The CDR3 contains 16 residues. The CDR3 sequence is CATARDRSSYNSPLHF. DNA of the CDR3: TGTGCCACGGCCAGGGACAGGAGCTCCTATAATTCACCCCTCCACTTT.

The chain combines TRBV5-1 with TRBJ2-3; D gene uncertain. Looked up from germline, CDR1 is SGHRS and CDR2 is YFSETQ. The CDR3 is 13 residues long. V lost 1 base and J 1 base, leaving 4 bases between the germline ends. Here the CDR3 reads CASSLSGTDTQYF. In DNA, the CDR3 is TGCGCCAGCAGCTTGTCCGGCACAGATACGCAGTATTTT. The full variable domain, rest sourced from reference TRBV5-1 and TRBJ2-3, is KAGVTQTPRYLIKTRGQQVTLSCSPISGHRSVSWYQQTPGQGLQFLFEYFSETQRNKGNFPGRFSGRQFSNSRSEMNVSTLELGDSALYLCASSLSGTDTQYFGPGTRLTVL.

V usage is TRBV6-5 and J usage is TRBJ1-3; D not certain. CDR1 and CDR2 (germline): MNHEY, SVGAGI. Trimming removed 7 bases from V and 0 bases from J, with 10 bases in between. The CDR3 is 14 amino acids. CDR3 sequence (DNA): TGTGCCAGCATCAGTACCCGCTCTGGAAACACCATATATTTT. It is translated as CASISTRSGNTIYF.

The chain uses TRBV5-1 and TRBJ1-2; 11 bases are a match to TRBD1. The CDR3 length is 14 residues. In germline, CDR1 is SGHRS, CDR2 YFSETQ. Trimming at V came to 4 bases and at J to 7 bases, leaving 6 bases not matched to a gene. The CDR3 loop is CASSAGQGAFGYTF. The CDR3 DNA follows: TGCGCCAGCAGCGCCGGACAGGGGGCTTTTGGCTACACCTTC.

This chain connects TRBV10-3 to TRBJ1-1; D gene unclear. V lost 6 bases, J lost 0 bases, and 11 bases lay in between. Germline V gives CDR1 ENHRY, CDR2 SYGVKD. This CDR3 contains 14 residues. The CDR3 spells CAISYSELNTEAFF. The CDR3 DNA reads TGTGCCATCAGCTACAGTGAACTGAACACTGAAGCTTTCTTT.

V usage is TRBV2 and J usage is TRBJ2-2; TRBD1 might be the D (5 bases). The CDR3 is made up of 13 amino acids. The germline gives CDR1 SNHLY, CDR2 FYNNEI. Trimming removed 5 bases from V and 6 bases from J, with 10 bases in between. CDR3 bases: TGTGCCAGCAGTCGGACACTGGCCGGGGAGCTGTTTTTT. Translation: CASSRTLAGELFF.

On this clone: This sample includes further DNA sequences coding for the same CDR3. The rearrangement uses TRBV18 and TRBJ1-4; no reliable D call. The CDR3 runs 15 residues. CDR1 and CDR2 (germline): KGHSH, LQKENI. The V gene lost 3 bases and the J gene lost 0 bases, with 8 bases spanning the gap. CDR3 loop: CASSPRVATNEKLFF. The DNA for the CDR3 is TGTGCCAGCTCACCGAGGGTCGCAACTAATGAAAAACTGTTTTTT.

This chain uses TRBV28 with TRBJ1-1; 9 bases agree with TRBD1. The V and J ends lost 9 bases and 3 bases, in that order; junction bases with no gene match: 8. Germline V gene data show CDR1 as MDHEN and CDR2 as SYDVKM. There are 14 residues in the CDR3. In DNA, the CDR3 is TGTGCCAGTACAGGGGGCGCGGCGGACACTGAAGCTTTCTTT. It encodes CASTGGAADTEAFF.

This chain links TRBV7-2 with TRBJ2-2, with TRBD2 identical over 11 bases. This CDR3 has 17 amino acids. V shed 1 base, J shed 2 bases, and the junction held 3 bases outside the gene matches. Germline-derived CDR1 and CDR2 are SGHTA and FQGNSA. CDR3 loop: CASSLVSGGANTGELFF. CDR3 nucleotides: TGTGCCAGCAGCTTAGTTAGCGGGGGGGCTAACACCGGGGAGCTGTTTTTT.

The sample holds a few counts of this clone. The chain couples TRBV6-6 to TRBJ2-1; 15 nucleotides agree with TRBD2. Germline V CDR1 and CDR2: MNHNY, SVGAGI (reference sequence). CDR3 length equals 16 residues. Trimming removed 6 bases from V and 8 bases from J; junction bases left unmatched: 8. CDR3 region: CASSSGLAGGQYEQFF. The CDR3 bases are TGTGCCAGCAGCTCAGGACTAGCGGGGGGGCAGTATGAGCAGTTCTTC.

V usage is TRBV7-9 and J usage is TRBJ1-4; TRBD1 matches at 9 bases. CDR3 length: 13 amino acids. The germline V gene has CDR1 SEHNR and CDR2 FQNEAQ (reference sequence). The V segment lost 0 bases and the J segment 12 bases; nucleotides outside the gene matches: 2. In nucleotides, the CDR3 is TGTGCCAGCAGCTTAGCGGGACAGGGTCAACTGTTTTTT. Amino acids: CASSLAGQGQLFF.

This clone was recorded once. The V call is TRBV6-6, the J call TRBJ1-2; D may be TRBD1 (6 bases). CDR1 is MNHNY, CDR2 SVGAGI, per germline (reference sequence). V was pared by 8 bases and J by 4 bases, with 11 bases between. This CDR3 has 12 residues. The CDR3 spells CASGTGIYGYTF. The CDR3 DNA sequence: TGTGCCAGCGGCACAGGGATCTATGGCTACACCTTC.